These 2 T cell receptor beta chains were sequenced from one sample in a study of cytomegalovirus exposure and HLA in healthy donors. Researchers ran the PCR with 60 Vbeta and 13 Jbeta primers. This table comes from immunoSEQ multiplex PCR, and its TCRdb copy is limited to in-frame clones, with some not included. The table has under 200,000 clones, roughly 80% seen once. The sequenced material came from PBMCs. The receptor source for this set is a woman in her thirties in good health and CMV-seronegative.

This chain links TRBV19 with TRBJ1-1; possible D gene TRBD1, 5 bases. V was shortened by 3 bases and J by 3 bases, with 8 bases between the two germline ends. The CDR3 covers 13 residues. CDR1 is LNHDA, CDR2 SQIVND, per germline (reference sequence). The CDR3 nucleotides read TGTGCCAGTAGTATTATCAGGGACACTGAAGCTTTCTTT. Amino acids: CASSIIRDTEAFF.

The genes are TRBV25-1 and TRBJ2-7; 7 nucleotides line up with TRBD1. This CDR3 has 14 amino acids. With V trimmed by 4 bases and J by 3 bases, 6 bases remained unmatched. Germline V gene data show CDR1 as MGHDK and CDR2 as SYGVNS. The CDR3 sequence is CASSGWDSRYEQYF. CDR3 in DNA: TGTGCCAGCAGTGGTTGGGACAGCCGCTACGAGCAGTACTTC.